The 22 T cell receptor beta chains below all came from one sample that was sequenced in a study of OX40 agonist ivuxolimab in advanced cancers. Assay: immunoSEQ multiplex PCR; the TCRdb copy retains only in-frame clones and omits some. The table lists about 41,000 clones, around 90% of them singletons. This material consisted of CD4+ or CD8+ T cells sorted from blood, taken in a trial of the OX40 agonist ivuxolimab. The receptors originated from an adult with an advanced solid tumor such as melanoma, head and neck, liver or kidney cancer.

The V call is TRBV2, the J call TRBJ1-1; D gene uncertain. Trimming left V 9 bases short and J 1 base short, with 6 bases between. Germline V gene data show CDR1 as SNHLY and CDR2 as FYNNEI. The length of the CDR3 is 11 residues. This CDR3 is CARRSNTEAFF. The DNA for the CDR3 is TGTGCCAGAAGGTCGAACACTGAAGCTTTCTTT.

CDR3 residues: CASSPDGTGSQPQHF. The CDR3 coding sequence is TGTGCCAGCAGCCCGGACGGGACAGGGAGCCAGCCCCAGCATTTT. The V gene is TRBV7-2, the J gene TRBJ1-5; 9 bases align to TRBD1. V trimming: 5 bases; J trimming: 7 bases; junction bases outside the gene matches: 9. Germline V lookup: CDR1 SGHTA, CDR2 FQGNSA. The CDR3 consists of 15 residues.

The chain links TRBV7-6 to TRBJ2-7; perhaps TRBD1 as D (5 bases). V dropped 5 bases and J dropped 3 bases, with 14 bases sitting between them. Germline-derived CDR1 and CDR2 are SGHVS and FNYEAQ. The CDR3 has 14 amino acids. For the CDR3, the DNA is TGTGCCAGCAGCCGTACTTCTGACAGCTACGAGCAGTACTTC. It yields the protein CASSRTSDSYEQYF.

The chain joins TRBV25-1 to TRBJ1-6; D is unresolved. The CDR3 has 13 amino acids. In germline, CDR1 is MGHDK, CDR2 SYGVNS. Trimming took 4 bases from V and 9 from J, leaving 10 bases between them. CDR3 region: CASSVQWSSPLHF. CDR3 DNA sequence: TGTGCCAGCAGTGTTCAATGGAGTTCACCCCTCCACTTT.

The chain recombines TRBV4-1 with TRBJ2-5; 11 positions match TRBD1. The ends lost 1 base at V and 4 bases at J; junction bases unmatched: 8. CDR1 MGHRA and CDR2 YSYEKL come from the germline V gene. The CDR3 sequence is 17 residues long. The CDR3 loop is CASSQGLTGQGGETQYF. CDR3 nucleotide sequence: TGCGCCAGCAGCCAAGGCCTAACGGGACAGGGGGGAGAGACCCAGTACTTC.

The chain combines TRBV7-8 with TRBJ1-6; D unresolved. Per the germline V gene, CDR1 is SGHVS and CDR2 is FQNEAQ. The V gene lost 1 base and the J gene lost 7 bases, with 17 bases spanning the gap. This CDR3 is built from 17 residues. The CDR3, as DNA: TGTGCCAGCAGCTTAGTGGAGAACTGGCTATGGAATTCACCCCTCCACTTT. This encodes CASSLVENWLWNSPLHF.

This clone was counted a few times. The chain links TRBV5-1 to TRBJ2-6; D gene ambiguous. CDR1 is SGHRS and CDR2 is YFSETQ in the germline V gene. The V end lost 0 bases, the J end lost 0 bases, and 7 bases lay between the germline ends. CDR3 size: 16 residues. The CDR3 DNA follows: TGCGCCAGCAGCTTGGAGGCCCTCTCTGGGGCCAACGTCCTGACTTTC. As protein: CASSLEALSGANVLTF.

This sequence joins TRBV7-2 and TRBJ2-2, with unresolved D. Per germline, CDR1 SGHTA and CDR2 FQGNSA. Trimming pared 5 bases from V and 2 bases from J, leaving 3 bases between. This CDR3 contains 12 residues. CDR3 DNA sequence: TGTGCCAGCAGCGCTAACACCGGGGAGCTGTTTTTT. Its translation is CASSANTGELFF.

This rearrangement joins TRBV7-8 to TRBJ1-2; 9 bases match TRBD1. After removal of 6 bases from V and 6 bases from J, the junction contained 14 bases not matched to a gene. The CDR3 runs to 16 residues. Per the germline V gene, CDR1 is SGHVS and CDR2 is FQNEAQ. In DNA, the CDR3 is TGTGCCAGCAGTTACACCACAGGGGGCCTTATTCATGGCTACACCTTC. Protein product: CASSYTTGGLIHGYTF.

The CDR3 DNA reads as TGTGCCAGTAGTCGGAGGGCAGACCAAGAGACCCAGTACTTC. It encodes CASSRRADQETQYF. J is TRBJ2-5 and V is TRBV19; D might be TRBD2 (6 bases). The CDR3 extends over 14 amino acids. Trimming removed 5 bases at V and 0 bases at J, with 10 bases between. Germline V gene sequence: CDR1 LNHDA, CDR2 SQIVND (reference sequence). Full variable domain (rest looked up from reference TRBV19 and TRBJ2-5): DGGITQSPKYLFRKEGQNVTLSCEQNLNHDAMYWYRQDPGQGLRLIYYSQIVNDFQKGDIAEGYSVSREKKESFPLTVTSAQKNPTAFYLCASSRRADQETQYFGPGTRLLVL.

The DNA of the CDR3 is TGTGCCAGCAGCTCCCATAGCGGGGGGGCAGGAGATACGCAGTATTTT. Encoded protein: CASSSHSGGAGDTQYF. The rearrangement joins TRBV7-2 to TRBJ2-3; 11 bases are shared with TRBD2. Germline V lookup: CDR1 SGHTA, CDR2 FQGNSA. The CDR3 contains 16 residues. V lost 4 bases to trimming and J lost 5 bases; unmatched junction nucleotides: 8.

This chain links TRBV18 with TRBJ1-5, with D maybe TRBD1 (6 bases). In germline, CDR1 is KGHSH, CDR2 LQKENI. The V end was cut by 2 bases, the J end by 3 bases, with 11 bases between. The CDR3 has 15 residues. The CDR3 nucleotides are TGTGCCAGCTCACCAGATCCAGGGGACAATCAGCCCCAGCATTTT. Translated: CASSPDPGDNQPQHF.

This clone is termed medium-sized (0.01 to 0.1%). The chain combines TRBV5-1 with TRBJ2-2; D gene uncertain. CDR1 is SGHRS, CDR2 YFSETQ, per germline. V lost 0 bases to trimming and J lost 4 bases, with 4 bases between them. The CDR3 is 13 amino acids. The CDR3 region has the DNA TGCGCCAGCAGCTTGGTTCTCACCGGGGAGCTGTTTTTT. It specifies CASSLVLTGELFF.

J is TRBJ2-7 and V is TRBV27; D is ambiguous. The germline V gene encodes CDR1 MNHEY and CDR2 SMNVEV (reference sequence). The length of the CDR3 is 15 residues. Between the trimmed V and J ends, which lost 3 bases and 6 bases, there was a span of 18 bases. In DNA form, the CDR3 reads TGTGCCAGCAGTTTGGAAGGGCCCTCATGGGGCGAGCAGTACTTC. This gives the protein CASSLEGPSWGEQYF.

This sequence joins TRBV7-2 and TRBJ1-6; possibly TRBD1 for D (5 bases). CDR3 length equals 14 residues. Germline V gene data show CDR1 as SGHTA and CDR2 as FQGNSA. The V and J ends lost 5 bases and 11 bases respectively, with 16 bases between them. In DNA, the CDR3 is TGTGCCAGCAGCCTCGCGCAAGACAGTACACCCCTCCACTTT. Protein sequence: CASSLAQDSTPLHF.

Here the CDR3 DNA reads TGCGCCAGCAGCGCAATGGGACTAGCGGGGGACGTGTTTGGGACCCAGTACTTC. Translated: CASSAMGLAGDVFGTQYF. This chain connects TRBV4-1 to TRBJ2-5; 14 positions agree with TRBD2. This CDR3 is built from 18 residues. V lost 5 bases and J lost 7; bases outside the gene matches: 15. CDR1 is MGHRA and CDR2 is YSYEKL in the germline V gene.

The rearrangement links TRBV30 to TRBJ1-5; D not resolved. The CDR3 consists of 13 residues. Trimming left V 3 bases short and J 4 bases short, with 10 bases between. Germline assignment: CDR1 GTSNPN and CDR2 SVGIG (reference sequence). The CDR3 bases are TGTGCCTGGAGCGCGACGGGGAATCAGCCCCAGCATTTT. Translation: CAWSATGNQPQHF.

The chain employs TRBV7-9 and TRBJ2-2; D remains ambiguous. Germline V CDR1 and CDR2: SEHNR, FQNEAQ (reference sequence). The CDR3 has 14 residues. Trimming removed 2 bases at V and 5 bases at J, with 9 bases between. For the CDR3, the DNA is TGTGCCAGCAGCTTACTCCTGGGTACCGGGGAGCTGTTTTTT. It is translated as CASSLLLGTGELFF.

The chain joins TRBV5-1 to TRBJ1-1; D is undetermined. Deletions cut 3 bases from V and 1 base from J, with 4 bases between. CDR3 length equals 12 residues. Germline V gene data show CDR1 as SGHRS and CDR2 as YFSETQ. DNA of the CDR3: TGCGCCAGCAGCTCGACGAACACTGAAGCTTTCTTT. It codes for CASSSTNTEAFF.

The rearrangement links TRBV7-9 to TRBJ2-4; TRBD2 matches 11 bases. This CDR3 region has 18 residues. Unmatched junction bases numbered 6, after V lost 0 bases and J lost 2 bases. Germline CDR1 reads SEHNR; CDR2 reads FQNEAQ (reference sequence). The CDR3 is CASSLALRLAGSKNIQYF. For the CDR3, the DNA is TGTGCCAGCAGCTTAGCACTGAGACTAGCGGGGTCCAAAAACATTCAGTACTTC.

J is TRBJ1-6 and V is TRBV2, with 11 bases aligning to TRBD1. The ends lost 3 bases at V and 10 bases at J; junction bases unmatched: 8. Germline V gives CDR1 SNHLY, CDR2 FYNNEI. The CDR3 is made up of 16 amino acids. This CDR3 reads CASSDRDRGYFSPLHF. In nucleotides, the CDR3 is TGTGCCAGCAGTGACCGGGACAGGGGGTACTTCTCACCCCTCCACTTT.

CDR3: CASRGQASGGDNEQFF. The CDR3 DNA reads TGTGCCAGCAGAGGACAGGCTAGCGGGGGGGACAATGAGCAGTTCTTC. The chain couples TRBV6-6 to TRBJ2-1, with TRBD2 identical over 12 bases. Trimming at V came to 6 bases and at J to 5 bases, leaving 8 bases not matched to a gene. Germline CDR1 reads MNHNY; CDR2 reads SVGAGI (reference sequence). The CDR3 sequence is 16 residues long.